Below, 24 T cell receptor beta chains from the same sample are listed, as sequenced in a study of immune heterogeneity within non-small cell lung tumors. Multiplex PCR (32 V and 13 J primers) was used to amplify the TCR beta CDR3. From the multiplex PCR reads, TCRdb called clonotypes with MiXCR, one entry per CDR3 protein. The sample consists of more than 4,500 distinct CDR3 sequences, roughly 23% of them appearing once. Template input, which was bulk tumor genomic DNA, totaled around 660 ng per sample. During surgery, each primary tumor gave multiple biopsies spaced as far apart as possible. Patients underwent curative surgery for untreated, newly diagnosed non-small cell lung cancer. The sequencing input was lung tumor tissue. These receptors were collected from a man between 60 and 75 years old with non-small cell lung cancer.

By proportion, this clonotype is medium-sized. The DNA for the CDR3 is TGTGCCAGCAGCCCGGGACAGGAACTTAACAATGAGCAGTTCTTC. It is translated as CASSPGQELNNEQFF. The V gene is TRBV5-8, the J gene TRBJ2-1; 8 nucleotides agree with TRBD1. V lost 4 bases, J lost 5 bases, and 8 bases stayed unmatched. This CDR3 contains 15 residues. The V gene's germline CDR1 is SGHTS and CDR2 YDEGEE. Looking up the rest from reference TRBV5-8 and TRBJ2-1 gives the full variable domain: EAGVTQSPTHLIKTRGQQATLRCSPISGHTSVYWYQQALGLGLQFLLWYDEGEERNRGNFPPRFSGRQFPNYSSELNVNALELEDSALYLCASSPGQELNNEQFFGPGTRLTVL.

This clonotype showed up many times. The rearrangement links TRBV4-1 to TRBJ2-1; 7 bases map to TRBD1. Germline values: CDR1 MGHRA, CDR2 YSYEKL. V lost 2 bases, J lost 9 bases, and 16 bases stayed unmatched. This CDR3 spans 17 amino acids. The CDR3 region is CASSQPSGTRGWVEQFF. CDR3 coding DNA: TGCGCCAGCAGCCAACCCTCCGGCACCAGGGGGTGGGTTGAGCAGTTCTTC.

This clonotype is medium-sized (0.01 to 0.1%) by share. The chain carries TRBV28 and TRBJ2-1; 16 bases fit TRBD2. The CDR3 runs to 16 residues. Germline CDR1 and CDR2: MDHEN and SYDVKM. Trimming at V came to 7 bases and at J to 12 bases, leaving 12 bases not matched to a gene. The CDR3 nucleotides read TGTGCCAGCACTCCCCCAGGGACTAGCGGGAGGGCCGGGCAGTTCTTC. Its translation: CASTPPGTSGRAGQFF.

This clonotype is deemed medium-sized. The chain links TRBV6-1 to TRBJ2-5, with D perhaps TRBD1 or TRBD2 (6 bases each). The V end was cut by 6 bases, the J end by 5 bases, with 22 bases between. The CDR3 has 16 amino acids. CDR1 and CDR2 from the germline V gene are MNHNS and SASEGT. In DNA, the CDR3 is TGTGCCAGCAGCCCTCGGGGGCAGTCATTGAGGGAGACCCAGTACTTC. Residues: CASSPRGQSLRETQYF.

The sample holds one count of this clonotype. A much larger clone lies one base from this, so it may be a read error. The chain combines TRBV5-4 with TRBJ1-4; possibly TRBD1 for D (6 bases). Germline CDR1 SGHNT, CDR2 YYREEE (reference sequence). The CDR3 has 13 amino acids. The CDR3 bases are TGTGCCAGAAGCTTAGGGGGTGATGAAAAACTGTTTTTT. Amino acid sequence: CARSLGGDEKLFF.

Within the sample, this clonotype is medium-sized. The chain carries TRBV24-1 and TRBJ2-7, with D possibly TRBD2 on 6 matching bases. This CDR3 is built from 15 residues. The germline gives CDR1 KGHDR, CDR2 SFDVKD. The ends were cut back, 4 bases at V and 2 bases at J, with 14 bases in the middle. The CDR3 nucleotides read TGTGCCACCAGTGACACCGGGACTTATCCCTACGAGCAGTACTTC. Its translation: CATSDTGTYPYEQYF.

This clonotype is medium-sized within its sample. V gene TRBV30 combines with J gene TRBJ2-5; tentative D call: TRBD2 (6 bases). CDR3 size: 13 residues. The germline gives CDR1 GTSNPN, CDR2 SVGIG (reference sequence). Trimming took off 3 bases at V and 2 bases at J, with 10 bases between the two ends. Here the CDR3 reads CAWSGTSQETQYF. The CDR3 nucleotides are TGTGCCTGGAGCGGGACTTCTCAAGAGACCCAGTACTTC.

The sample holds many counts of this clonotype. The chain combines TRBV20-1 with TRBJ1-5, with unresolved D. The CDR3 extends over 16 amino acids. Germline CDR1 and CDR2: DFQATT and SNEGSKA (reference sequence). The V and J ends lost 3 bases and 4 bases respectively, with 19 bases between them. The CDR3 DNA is TGCAGTGCTAGGGTGCGAGGGAACCCGTTAAATCAGCCCCAGCATTTT. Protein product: CSARVRGNPLNQPQHF.

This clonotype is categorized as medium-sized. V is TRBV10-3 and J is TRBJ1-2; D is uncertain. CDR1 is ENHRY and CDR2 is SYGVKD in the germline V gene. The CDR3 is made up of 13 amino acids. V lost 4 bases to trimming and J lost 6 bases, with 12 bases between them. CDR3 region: CAISAEGVNGYTF. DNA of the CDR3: TGTGCCATCAGTGCTGAGGGTGTGAATGGCTACACCTTC.

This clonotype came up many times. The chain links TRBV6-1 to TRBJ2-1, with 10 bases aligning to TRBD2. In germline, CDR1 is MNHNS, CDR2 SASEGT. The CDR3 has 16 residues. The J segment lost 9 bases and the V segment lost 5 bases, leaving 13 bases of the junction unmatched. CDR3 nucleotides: TGTGCCAGCAGTTCCTTTTCGAGCGGGAGGGCCTCTGAGCAGTTCTTC. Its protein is CASSSFSSGRASEQFF.

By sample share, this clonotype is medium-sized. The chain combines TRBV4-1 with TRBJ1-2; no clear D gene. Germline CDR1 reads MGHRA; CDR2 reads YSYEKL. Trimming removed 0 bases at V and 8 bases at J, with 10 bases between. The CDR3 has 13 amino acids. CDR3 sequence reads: CASSQDDLRGYTF. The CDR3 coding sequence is TGCGCCAGCAGCCAAGATGACTTAAGGGGCTACACCTTC.

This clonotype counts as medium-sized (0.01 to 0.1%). As DNA, the CDR3 is TGTGCCAGCAGCCAAGATGCACGGGACAATGAGCAGTTCTTC. Amino acids: CASSQDARDNEQFF. The chain has TRBV3-1 and TRBJ2-1; D remains unclear. The germline V gene encodes CDR1 LGHDT and CDR2 YNNKEL (reference sequence). This CDR3 has 14 amino acids. The V end lost 0 bases, the J end lost 5 bases, and 8 bases lay between the germline ends.

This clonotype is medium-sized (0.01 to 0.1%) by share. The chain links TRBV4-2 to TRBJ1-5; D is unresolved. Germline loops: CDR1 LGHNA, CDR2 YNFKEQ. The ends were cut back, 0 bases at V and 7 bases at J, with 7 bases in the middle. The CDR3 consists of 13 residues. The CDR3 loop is CASSQELYQPQHF. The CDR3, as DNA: TGTGCCAGCAGCCAAGAACTCTACCAGCCCCAGCATTTT.

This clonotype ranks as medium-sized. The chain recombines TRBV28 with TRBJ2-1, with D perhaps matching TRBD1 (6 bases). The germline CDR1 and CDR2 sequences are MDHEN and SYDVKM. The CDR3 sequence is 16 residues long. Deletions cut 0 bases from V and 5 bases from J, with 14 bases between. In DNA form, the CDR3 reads TGTGCCAGCAGTTTATGGGACCTGACAGGAAACAATGAGCAGTTCTTC. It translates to CASSLWDLTGNNEQFF.

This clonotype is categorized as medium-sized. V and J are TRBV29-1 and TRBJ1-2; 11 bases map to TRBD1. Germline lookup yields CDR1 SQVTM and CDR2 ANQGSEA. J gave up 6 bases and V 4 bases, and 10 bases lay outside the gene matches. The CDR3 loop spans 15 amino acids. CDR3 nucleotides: TGCAGCGTTGTTTTCGGGACAGGGGGTTTAGATGGCTACACCTTC. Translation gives CSVVFGTGGLDGYTF.

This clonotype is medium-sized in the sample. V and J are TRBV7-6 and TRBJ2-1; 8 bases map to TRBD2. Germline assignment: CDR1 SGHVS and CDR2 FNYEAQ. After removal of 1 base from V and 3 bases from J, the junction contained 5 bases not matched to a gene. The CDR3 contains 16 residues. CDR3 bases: TGTGCCAGCAGCTTAGGGGCCGGGACTAGCTACAATGAGCAGTTCTTC. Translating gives CASSLGAGTSYNEQFF. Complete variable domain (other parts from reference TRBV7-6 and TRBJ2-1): GAGVSQSPRYKVTKRGQDVALRCDPISGHVSLYWYRQALGQGPEFLTYFNYEAQQDKSGLPNDRFSAERPEGSISTLTIQRTEQRDSAMYRCASSLGAGTSYNEQFFGPGTRLTVL.

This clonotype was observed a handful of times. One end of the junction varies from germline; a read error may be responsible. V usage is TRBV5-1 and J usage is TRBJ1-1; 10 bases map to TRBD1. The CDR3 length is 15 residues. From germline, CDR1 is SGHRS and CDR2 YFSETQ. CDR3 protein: CANSFQGQGDTEAFF. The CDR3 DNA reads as TGCGCCAACAGCTTCCAAGGACAGGGGGACACTGAAGCTTTCTTT.

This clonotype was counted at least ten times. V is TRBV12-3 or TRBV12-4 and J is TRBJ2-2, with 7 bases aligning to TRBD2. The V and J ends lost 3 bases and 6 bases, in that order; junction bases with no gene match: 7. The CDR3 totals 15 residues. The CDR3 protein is CASSFGGGRAGELFF. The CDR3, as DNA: TGTGCCAGCAGTTTTGGGGGAGGGCGGGCCGGGGAGCTGTTTTTT.

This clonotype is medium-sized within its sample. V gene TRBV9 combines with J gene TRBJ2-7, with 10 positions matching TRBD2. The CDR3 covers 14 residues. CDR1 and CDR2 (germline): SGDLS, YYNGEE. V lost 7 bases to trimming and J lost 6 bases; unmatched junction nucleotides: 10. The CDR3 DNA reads TGTGCCAGCCGGGGGCTAGCGGGAGTCTTCGAGCAGTACTTC. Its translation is CASRGLAGVFEQYF.

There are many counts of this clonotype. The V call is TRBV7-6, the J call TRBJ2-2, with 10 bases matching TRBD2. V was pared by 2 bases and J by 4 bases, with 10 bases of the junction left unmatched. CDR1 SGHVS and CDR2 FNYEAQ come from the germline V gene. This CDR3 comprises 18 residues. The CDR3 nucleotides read TGTGCCAGCAGCTTACACCCCGGACTAGCGGAGTTCACCGGGGAGCTGTTTTTT. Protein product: CASSLHPGLAEFTGELFF.

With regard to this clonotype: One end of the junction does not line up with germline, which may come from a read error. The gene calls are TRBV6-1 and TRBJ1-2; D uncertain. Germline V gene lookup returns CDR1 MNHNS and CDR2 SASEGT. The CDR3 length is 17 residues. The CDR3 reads CASGERTMAESWYGYTF. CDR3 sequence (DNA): TGTGCCAGCGGTGAAAGAACCATGGCAGAAAGTTGGTATGGCTACACCTTC.

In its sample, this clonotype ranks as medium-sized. CDR3 region: CASSPRALQAEAFF. The CDR3 bases are TGTGCCAGCTCACCCAGGGCTTTGCAGGCTGAAGCTTTCTTT. The chain links TRBV18 to TRBJ1-1; weak D call: TRBD1 (5 bases). CDR3 length equals 14 residues. V gave up 3 bases and J gave up 6 bases, with 14 bases separating them. Per the germline V gene, CDR1 is KGHSH and CDR2 is LQKENI.

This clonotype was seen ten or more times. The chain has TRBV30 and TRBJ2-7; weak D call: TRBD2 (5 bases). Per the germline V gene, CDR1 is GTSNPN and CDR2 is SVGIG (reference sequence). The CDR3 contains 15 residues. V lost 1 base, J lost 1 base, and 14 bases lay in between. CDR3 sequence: CAWSAGTEASYEQYF. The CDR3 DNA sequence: TGTGCCTGGAGTGCGGGCACGGAGGCATCCTACGAGCAGTACTTC. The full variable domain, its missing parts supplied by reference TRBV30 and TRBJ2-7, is SQTIHQWPATLVQPVGSPLSLECTVEGTSNPNLYWYRQAAGRGLQLLFYSVGIGQISSEVPQNLSASRPQDRQFILSSKKLLLSDSGFYLCAWSAGTEASYEQYFGPGTRLTVT.

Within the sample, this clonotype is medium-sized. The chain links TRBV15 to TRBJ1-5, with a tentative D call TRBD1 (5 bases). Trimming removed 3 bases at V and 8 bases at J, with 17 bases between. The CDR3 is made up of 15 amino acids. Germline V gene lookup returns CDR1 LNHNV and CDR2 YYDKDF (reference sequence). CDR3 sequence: CATSSLTVGVEPQHF. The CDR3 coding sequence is TGTGCCACCAGCAGTTTAACGGTAGGGGTAGAGCCCCAGCATTTT. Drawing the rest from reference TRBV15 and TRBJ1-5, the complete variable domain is DAMVIQNPRYQVTQFGKPVTLSCSQTLNHNVMYWYQQKSSQAPKLLFHYYDKDFNNEADTPDNFQSRRPNTSFCFLDIRSPGLGDTAMYLCATSSLTVGVEPQHFGDGTRLSIL.